This TCR beta chain was sequenced for a study of T-cell memory formation after mild COVID-19. Study-wide points: The study found balanced CD4/CD8 in clones contracting day 15 to 85 and a CD4+ lean in later expanders. Mainly CM and EM harbored the contracting CD4+ clones; mainly EMRA harbored the CD8+ ones.

With respect to this clonotype: Its antigen is unknown.

V shed 1 base and J shed 11 bases, with 11 bases lying between them. Per germline, CDR1 SGHTA and CDR2 FQGNSA. This CDR3 region has 12 residues. From 5'RACE with constant-segment primers came TCR alpha and TCR beta cDNA libraries that carried sample barcodes and UMIs. TCRdb re-called the 5' RACE reads through MiXCR, storing one row per CDR3 protein. The table includes hundreds of thousands of distinct CDR3 sequences, about a sixth detected once. The sample consisted of PBMCs or a T cell subset sorted from them (not recorded which). The receptor was isolated from a man between 18 and 35 years old who had mild COVID-19 (a few samples of this study predate the infection). Cell type and time point are not known. The rearrangement links TRBV7-2 to TRBJ1-1; a weak D match, TRBD1 (6 bases). CDR3 in amino acids: CASSLEPGAAFF. CDR3 nucleotides: TGTGCCAGCAGCTTAGAGCCGGGGGCTGCTTTCTTT.